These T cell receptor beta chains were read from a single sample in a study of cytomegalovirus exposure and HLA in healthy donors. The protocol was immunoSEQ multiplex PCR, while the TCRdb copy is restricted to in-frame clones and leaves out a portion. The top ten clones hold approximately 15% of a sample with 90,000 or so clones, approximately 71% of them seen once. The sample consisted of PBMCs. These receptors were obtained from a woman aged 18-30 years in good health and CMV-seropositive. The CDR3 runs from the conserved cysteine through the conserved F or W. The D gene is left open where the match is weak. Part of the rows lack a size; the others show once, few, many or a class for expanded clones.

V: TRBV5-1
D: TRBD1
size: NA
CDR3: CASSRDRDIYNSPLHF

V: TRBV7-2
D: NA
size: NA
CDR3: CASSPPGREDSPLHF

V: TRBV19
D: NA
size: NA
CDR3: CASKGERYGYTF

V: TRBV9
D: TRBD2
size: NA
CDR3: CASSSPAERTSGRQFF

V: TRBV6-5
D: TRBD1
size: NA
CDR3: CASSPRGSSYEQYF

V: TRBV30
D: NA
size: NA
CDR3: CAWSVSTPGGYTF

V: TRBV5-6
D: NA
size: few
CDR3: CASSSQVNTEAFF

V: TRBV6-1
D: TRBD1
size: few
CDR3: CASSGGTGSYTEAFF

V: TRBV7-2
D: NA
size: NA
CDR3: CASSLAGAQGSYTEAFF

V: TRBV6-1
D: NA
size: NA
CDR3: CASSGGGQSYNSPLHF

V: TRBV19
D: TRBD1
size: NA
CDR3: CAVWTGGHRTGYTF

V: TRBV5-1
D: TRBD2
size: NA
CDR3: CASSLVLPGLAGVHEQYF

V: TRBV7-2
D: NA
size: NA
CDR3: CASSLNTGELFF

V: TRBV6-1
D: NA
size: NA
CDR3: CASSLRAVSNQPQHF

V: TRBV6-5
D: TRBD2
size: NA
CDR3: CASSYSSGGGETQYF

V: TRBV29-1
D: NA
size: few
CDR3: CSVDGQHGYTF

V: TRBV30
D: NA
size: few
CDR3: CAGAAYRGGRETQYF

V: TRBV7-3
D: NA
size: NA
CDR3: CASSRKQGNTGELFF

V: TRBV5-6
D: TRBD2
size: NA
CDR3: CASSIRLAGAVDTQYF

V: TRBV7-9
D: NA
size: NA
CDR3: CASSTGQIGSYGYTF

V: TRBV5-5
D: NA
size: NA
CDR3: CASSLEGRGSSGNTIYF

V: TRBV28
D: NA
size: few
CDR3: CANSRGNNEKLFF

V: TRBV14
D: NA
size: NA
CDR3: CASSQQTSSNEQYF

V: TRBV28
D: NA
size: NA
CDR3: CASSLFGAGTSYEQYF

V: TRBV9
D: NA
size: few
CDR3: CASSVVSGSGELFF

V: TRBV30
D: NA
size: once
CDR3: CAYTYGPGELFF

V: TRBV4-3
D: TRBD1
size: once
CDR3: CASSQDSGTGVPGNTIYF